This entry lists 9 T cell receptor beta chains sequenced from one sample in a study of identical twins (dated by TCRdb to between 2015 and 2016). Library generation was performed with 5' RACE. TCRdb names Illumina HiSeq 2000 as the instrument used. TCRdb reran the public reads through fastp at Q25 and MiXCR, keeping productive beta chains. Duplicate CDR3 protein sequences are folded into a single record with the most common DNA and genes. The sample records hundreds of thousands of distinct CDR3 sequences, 15% to 20% of which are singletons. Around 13% of the sample comes from the top ten. Another study also made use of these data, one on T cells expressing NK-cell markers.

Sample: PBMCs. Source of these receptors: a woman younger than 35 in good health.

The rearrangement links TRBV27 to TRBJ2-7, with TRBD1 matching over 9 bases. V lost 5 bases to trimming and J lost 5 bases; unmatched junction nucleotides: 10. CDR3 length: 15 residues. Germline loops: CDR1 MNHEY, CDR2 SMNVEV (reference sequence). In nucleotides, the CDR3 is TGTGCCAGCAGTCCAATGACAGGGGGGATCGACGAGCAGTACTTC. This codes for CASSPMTGGIDEQYF.

This chain connects TRBV7-2 to TRBJ2-3, with a weak D call TRBD1 (6 bases). Trimming removed 8 bases at V and 2 bases at J, with 14 bases between. Per germline, CDR1 SGHTA and CDR2 FQGNSA. CDR3 length: 14 residues. The CDR3 coding sequence is TGTGCCAGCGGATCACCAGGGGCCACAGATACGCAGTATTTT. Its translation is CASGSPGATDTQYF.

This clonotype was recorded a few times. The chain uses TRBV2 and TRBJ2-7; D might be TRBD1 or TRBD2, each matching 5 bases. Germline lookup yields CDR1 SNHLY and CDR2 FYNNEI. The CDR3 runs 15 residues. The V end was cut by 1 base, the J end by 2 bases, with 12 bases between. CDR3 nucleotide sequence: TGTGCCAGCAGTGAAGGACGGGGACCCACCTACGAGCAGTACTTC. This sequence encodes CASSEGRGPTYEQYF.

This chain connects TRBV20-1 to TRBJ1-4, with TRBD1 matching 11 bases. CDR1 DFQATT and CDR2 SNEGSKA come from the germline V gene (reference sequence). The V gene end was trimmed by 4 bases and the J gene end by 7 bases; junction bases not matched to a gene: 5. This CDR3 region has 14 residues. The CDR3 is CSAKGGQGGEKLFF. As DNA, the CDR3 is TGCAGTGCTAAGGGGGGACAGGGGGGTGAAAAACTGTTTTTT.

This chain links TRBV29-1 with TRBJ2-5; D not resolved. The CDR3 has 14 residues. V lost 2 bases, J lost 7 bases, and 17 bases lay in between. Looked up from germline, CDR1 is SQVTM and CDR2 is ANQGSEA. CDR3 DNA: TGCAGCGTTGAAATGGCCGCCCTTCCTGGGACCCAGTACTTC. Its translation is CSVEMAALPGTQYF.

The chain recombines TRBV5-1 with TRBJ2-7; D ambiguous. V gave up 0 bases and J gave up 2 bases, with 15 bases separating them. The CDR3 runs 16 residues. Looked up from germline, CDR1 is SGHRS and CDR2 is YFSETQ. The DNA for the CDR3 is TGCGCCAGCAGCTTGGCCGATCAGTATATTGCCTACGAGCAGTACTTC. Translating it yields CASSLADQYIAYEQYF.

This clonotype has only a few counts. The rearrangement links TRBV12-3 or TRBV12-4 to TRBJ2-5; 8 bases align to TRBD2. Trimming cost V 7 bases and J 6 bases; bases outside gene matches: 13. CDR3 length: 15 residues. CDR3 sequence: CASTPPGTSMKTQYF. CDR3 DNA sequence: TGTGCCAGCACCCCTCCCGGGACTAGTATGAAGACCCAGTACTTC.

The V gene is TRBV18, the J gene TRBJ2-5, with a weak D call TRBD2 (6 bases). CDR1 and CDR2 from the germline V gene are KGHSH and LQKENI. The CDR3 sequence is 13 residues long. V gave up 4 bases and J gave up 5 bases, with 11 bases separating them. CDR3 bases: TGTGCCAGCTCACGGCGCGGGGAGGAGACCCAGTACTTC. This translates into CASSRRGEETQYF.

Many counts were recorded for this clonotype. The chain links TRBV7-6 to TRBJ2-3; TRBD2 might be the D (5 bases). The CDR3 has 13 amino acids. V lost 0 bases to trimming and J lost 5 bases, with 6 bases between them. Germline V gives CDR1 SGHVS, CDR2 FNYEAQ. CDR3 region: CASSLAGEDTQYF. The CDR3 DNA sequence: TGTGCCAGCAGCTTAGCGGGAGAAGATACGCAGTATTTT.